Listed below are T cell receptor beta chains from one sample, sequenced in a study of blood T cells in healthy people across ages. In TCRdb, the 5' RACE reads were re-called with MiXCR into one record per CDR3 protein. This sample has 850,000 to 1,100,000 distinct CDR3 sequences; roughly two fifths occur once, and the top ten carry about an eighth. The specimen sequenced was blood. The source is a young man in good health. The CDR3 runs from the conserved cysteine through the conserved F or W. A D gene is named only where the DNA matches it firmly. Rows give clone size only sometimes, using once, few, many, or a class for an expanded clone.

V gene	J gene	D gene	clone size	CDR3 DNA	CDR3 protein
TRBV20-1	TRBJ2-7	TRBD2	once	TGCAGTGCTCCAACTAGCGGGGGCTTCAATGAGCAGTACTTC	CSAPTSGGFNEQYF
TRBV19	TRBJ1-2	TRBD1	NA	TGTGCCAGCGATACAGGGGGGGGCTATGGCTACACCTTC	CASDTGGGYGYTF
TRBV6-5	TRBJ2-1	TRBD2	NA	TGTGCCAGCAGGGAAGCTAGCGGGAGCTACAATGAGCAGTTCTTC	CASREASGSYNEQFF
TRBV12-3/TRBV12-4	TRBJ2-3	NA	once	TGTGCCAGCTGGTTGCGGGGGCACACAGATACGCAGTATTTT	CASWLRGHTDTQYF
TRBV20-1	TRBJ1-2	NA	few	TGCAGTGCGAAGATCCAGAATTACTATGGCTACACCTTC	CSAKIQNYYGYTF
TRBV6-4	TRBJ2-3	NA	NA	TGTGCCAGCAGTGTTACATCGTACGACACAGATACGCAGTATTTT	CASSVTSYDTDTQYF
TRBV20-1	TRBJ1-5	NA	NA	TGCAGTGCTCATACAGGTTATAGCAATCAGCCCCAGCATTTT	CSAHTGYSNQPQHF
TRBV29-1	TRBJ1-1	TRBD1	NA	TGCAGCGTCGGGAAGACAGGGGAGGGGAGCACTGAAGCTTTCTTT	CSVGKTGEGSTEAFF
TRBV2	TRBJ1-2	NA	NA	TGTGCCGCAGTCGGACACGCTAACTATGGCTACACCTTC	CAAVGHANYGYTF
TRBV2	TRBJ1-5	NA	NA	TGTGCCAGCAGGGAAGATGGAAGATATCAGCCCCAGCATTTT	CASREDGRYQPQHF
TRBV7-2	TRBJ1-1	TRBD1	NA	TGTGCCAGCAGCTCTCAGCAGGGGGGTAGCACTGAAGCTTTCTTT	CASSSQQGGSTEAFF
TRBV7-8	TRBJ2-7	NA	NA	TGTGCCAGCAGCTTAGCGCGGCCAGCCCGACTTTTAGGTTACGAGCAGTACTTC	CASSLARPARLLGYEQYF
TRBV7-2	TRBJ1-5	NA	NA	TGTGCCAGCAGCTTTATGCCAGGGCCTCAGCCCCAGCATTTT	CASSFMPGPQPQHF
TRBV7-9	TRBJ1-4	NA	few	TGTGCCAGCAGCTCGACGGTCACTAATGAAAAACTGTTTTTT	CASSSTVTNEKLFF
TRBV5-1	TRBJ2-3	TRBD2	NA	TGCGCCAGCCACCGCCCAGGGAGGGTAGGAGATACGCAGTATTTT	CASHRPGRVGDTQYF
TRBV4-1	TRBJ2-1	NA	NA	TGCGCCAGCAGCCCTACTGGGTTATACAATGAGCAGTTCTTC	CASSPTGLYNEQFF
TRBV12-5	TRBJ2-1	NA	once	TGTGCTAGTGGTTTGAATATGCGAGATGAGCAGTTCTTC	CASGLNMRDEQFF
TRBV20-1	TRBJ2-7	TRBD2	NA	TGCAGTGCTAGAGTATGGTGGACTAGCGGGGGGGAGGGGACCAATGAGCAGTACTTC	CSARVWWTSGGEGTNEQYF
TRBV6-1	TRBJ2-5	NA	many	TGTGCCAGCAGCCGCCCGCAAACAGGGATTGTGCCAGAGACCCAGTACTTC	CASSRPQTGIVPETQYF
TRBV29-1	TRBJ1-4	NA	few	TGCAGCCCACAGCAGGGGAGGGTTGATGAAAAACTGTTTTTT	CSPQQGRVDEKLFF